The 17 T cell receptor beta chains reported below all come from one sample, sequenced in a study of shared clonotypes between healthy human individuals. CD45RO-negative cells were positively selected for CCR7, leaving out terminally differentiated effector memory CD45RA+ cells. Repertoires were generated with immunoSEQ multiplex PCR, while TCRdb's copy carries only in-frame clones and drops some. The sample carries over 2 million clones, about 95% recorded once. The sequencing sample was made of naive CD8+ T cells sorted from blood. The receptors were sampled from a man aged 18 to 30 in good health.

This chain uses TRBV7-9 with TRBJ2-5; D is tentatively TRBD1 or TRBD2 (6 bases each). This CDR3 is built from 15 residues. The V end lost 1 base, the J end lost 5 bases, and 14 bases lay between the germline ends. Germline V lookup: CDR1 SEHNR, CDR2 FQNEAQ (reference sequence). The CDR3: CASSLGPGGSETQYF. As DNA, the CDR3 is TGTGCCAGCAGCTTAGGCCCCGGGGGCTCGGAGACCCAGTACTTC.

J is TRBJ2-7 and V is TRBV9, with 7 bases fitting TRBD2. The length of the CDR3 is 13 residues. V gave up 3 bases and J gave up 3 bases; unmatched junction bases: 3. Germline V gives CDR1 SGDLS, CDR2 YYNGEE. The CDR3 nucleotides are TGTGCCAGCAGCGGAGGCGGGGGCTACGAGCAGTACTTC. Residues: CASSGGGGYEQYF.

This chain links TRBV28 with TRBJ2-5, with TRBD2 matching 8 bases. Germline-derived CDR1 and CDR2 are MDHEN and SYDVKM. This CDR3 has 21 amino acids. V was pared by 3 bases and J by 3 bases, with 24 bases of the junction left unmatched. This chain's CDR3 is CASSLDWGSGGTLGWEETQYF. CDR3 coding DNA: TGTGCCAGCAGTTTGGATTGGGGCAGCGGGGGCACCTTAGGTTGGGAAGAGACCCAGTACTTC.

V gene TRBV9 combines with J gene TRBJ2-2; D is undetermined. Germline V gives CDR1 SGDLS, CDR2 YYNGEE. Trimming left V 0 bases short and J 5 bases short, with 5 bases between. The CDR3 has 13 residues. CDR3 amino acids: CASSVAETGELFF. The CDR3 nucleotides are TGTGCCAGCAGCGTAGCAGAAACCGGGGAGCTGTTTTTT.

This chain's CDR3 is CASSEAGSVYEQYF. The CDR3 DNA follows: TGTGCCAGCAGTGAAGCTGGCAGCGTCTACGAGCAGTACTTC. The chain uses TRBV6-1 and TRBJ2-7; no firm D call. CDR1 MNHNS and CDR2 SASEGT come from the germline V gene. Trimming cost V 0 bases and J 3 bases, with 9 bases left between them. This CDR3 contains 14 residues.

The CDR3 sequence: CASSFGARGNEQYF. For the CDR3, the DNA is TGTGCCAGCAGTTTCGGTGCCAGGGGTAACGAGCAGTACTTC. The V and J genes are TRBV6-5 and TRBJ2-7; the D gene is possibly TRBD1 (6 bases). The CDR3 runs to 14 residues. The germline V gene encodes CDR1 MNHEY and CDR2 SVGAGI. The germline V and J ends were trimmed by 4 bases and 5 bases, with 15 bases remaining between them.

As for this clone: This CDR3 is also generated by other DNA sequences in the sample. The chain is built from TRBV7-9 and TRBJ2-1, with D unclear. V was shortened by 2 bases and J by 6 bases, with 5 bases between the two germline ends. CDR3 length equals 12 residues. The V gene's germline CDR1 is SEHNR and CDR2 FQNEAQ (reference sequence). This CDR3 reads CASSLSSNEQFF. The CDR3 nucleotides are TGTGCCAGCAGCTTATCGTCCAATGAGCAGTTCTTC.

V is TRBV19 and J is TRBJ2-7; perhaps TRBD2 as D (6 bases). The CDR3 is made up of 11 amino acids. CDR1 and CDR2 (germline): LNHDA, SQIVND (reference sequence). V lost 9 bases and J lost 7, with 13 bases in between. CDR3 DNA: TGTGCCAGCCGGGCGGGGTTTGAGCAGTACTTC. The encoded protein is CASRAGFEQYF.

The genes are TRBV6-1 and TRBJ1-2, with D possibly matching TRBD1 (5 bases). The CDR3 contains 15 residues. Trimming cost V 2 bases and J 3 bases, with 13 bases left between them. Germline CDR1 MNHNS, CDR2 SASEGT. As DNA, the CDR3 is TGTGCCAGCAGTGAAAATCCATGGGGCCACTATGGCTACACCTTC. Protein: CASSENPWGHYGYTF.

The rearrangement joins TRBV7-9 to TRBJ2-7; D may be TRBD2 (5 bases). Trimming left V 2 bases short and J 7 bases short, with 18 bases between. The CDR3 loop spans 15 amino acids. Germline V gives CDR1 SEHNR, CDR2 FQNEAQ (reference sequence). The CDR3 is CASSLPLFEAEEQYF. DNA of the CDR3: TGTGCCAGCAGCTTACCCCTCTTCGAAGCGGAAGAGCAGTACTTC.

The V and J genes are TRBV5-8 and TRBJ2-1; 8 bases map to TRBD2. This CDR3 region has 15 residues. The germline V gene has CDR1 SGHTS and CDR2 YDEGEE. J was trimmed by 1 base and V by 3 bases; bases with no gene match: 3. As DNA, the CDR3 is TGTGCCAGCAGCTACCGGGAGGGTTCCTACAATGAGCAGTTCTTC. It is translated as CASSYREGSYNEQFF. The full variable domain, completed using reference TRBV5-8 and TRBJ2-1, is EAGVTQSPTHLIKTRGQQATLRCSPISGHTSVYWYQQALGLGLQFLLWYDEGEERNRGNFPPRFSGRQFPNYSSELNVNALELEDSALYLCASSYREGSYNEQFFGPGTRLTVL.

This chain uses TRBV5-4 with TRBJ2-3, with D perhaps matching TRBD2 (5 bases). V was shortened by 5 bases and J by 4 bases, with 8 bases between the two germline ends. The CDR3 extends over 12 amino acids. Per the germline V gene, CDR1 is SGHNT and CDR2 is YYREEE (reference sequence). Here the CDR3 DNA reads TGTGCCAGCAGTAAGGACTCAGATACGCAGTATTTT. It is translated as CASSKDSDTQYF.

This clone showed up just once. The chain has TRBV6-1 and TRBJ1-5; 9 bases fit TRBD1. The germline CDR1 and CDR2 sequences are MNHNS and SASEGT. The CDR3 runs to 15 residues. Trimming at V came to 6 bases and at J to 4 bases, leaving 7 bases not matched to a gene. CDR3 amino acids: CASRDRDRVNQPQHF. CDR3 DNA: TGTGCCAGCAGGGACCGGGACAGGGTAAATCAGCCCCAGCATTTT.

This clone was detected once. The genes are TRBV14 and TRBJ2-7; 13 bases align to TRBD2. The CDR3 is 15 amino acids. Germline CDR1 is SGHDN and CDR2 is FVKESK. The V segment lost 4 bases and the J segment 5 bases; nucleotides outside the gene matches: 5. The DNA of the CDR3 is TGTGCCAGCAGCCCTTGGACTAGCGGGGGAAACGAGCAGTACTTC. Amino acid sequence: CASSPWTSGGNEQYF.

The genes are TRBV5-1 and TRBJ2-5; D is perhaps TRBD1 (6 bases). Trimming pared 1 base from V and 5 bases from J, leaving 18 bases between. This CDR3 has 16 residues. Germline values: CDR1 SGHRS, CDR2 YFSETQ. CDR3 sequence (DNA): TGCGCCAGCAGCTTGACCCAAACAGGGACGTACGAGACCCAGTACTTC. Protein sequence: CASSLTQTGTYETQYF.

The CDR3 loop reads CSARVGGELFF. Here the CDR3 DNA reads TGCAGTGCCAGGGTAGGGGGGGAGCTGTTTTTT. The genes are TRBV20-1 and TRBJ2-2; D perhaps matches TRBD1 (5 bases). Between the trimmed V and J ends, which lost 6 bases and 8 bases, there was a span of 10 bases. The CDR3 covers 11 residues. CDR1 and CDR2 (germline): DFQATT, SNEGSKA (reference sequence).

The chain joins TRBV6-5 to TRBJ2-1, with D tentatively TRBD2 (5 bases). CDR3 length equals 15 residues. Trimming cost V 5 bases and J 4 bases, with 15 bases left between them. Germline V gene lookup returns CDR1 MNHEY and CDR2 SVGAGI. CDR3 DNA sequence: TGTGCCAGCAGTAAGGCGGACTGGGGATACAATGAGCAGTTCTTC. Its protein is CASSKADWGYNEQFF.